The sequence of this T cell receptor (beta chain) was determined in a study of shared clonotypes between healthy human individuals. General study points: Non-shared clonotypes had lower generation probabilities than clonotypes shared by all four sorted-subset donors. Generally, estimated richness proved larger in naive subsets than it did in memory subsets.

A word on this clone: Its cognate antigen is unknown.

Measured with immunoSEQ multiplex PCR; TCRdb has only the in-frame clones, and not every one. The sample carries 700,000 or so clones, more than 70% recorded once. The ends were cut back, 7 bases at V and 4 bases at J, with 8 bases in the middle. The CDR3 runs 12 residues. In germline, CDR1 is SGHRS, CDR2 YFSETQ. The receptor comes from a woman aged 25 to 39 in good health. The V gene is TRBV5-1, the J gene TRBJ2-2; a possible D gene is TRBD2 (5 bases). Sequencing was carried out using memory CD4+ T cells sorted from blood. The subset was: CD45RA-negative fraction. The CDR3 sequence is CASRGGTGELFF. DNA for the CDR3: TGCGCCAGCCGTGGAGGCACCGGGGAGCTGTTTTTT.